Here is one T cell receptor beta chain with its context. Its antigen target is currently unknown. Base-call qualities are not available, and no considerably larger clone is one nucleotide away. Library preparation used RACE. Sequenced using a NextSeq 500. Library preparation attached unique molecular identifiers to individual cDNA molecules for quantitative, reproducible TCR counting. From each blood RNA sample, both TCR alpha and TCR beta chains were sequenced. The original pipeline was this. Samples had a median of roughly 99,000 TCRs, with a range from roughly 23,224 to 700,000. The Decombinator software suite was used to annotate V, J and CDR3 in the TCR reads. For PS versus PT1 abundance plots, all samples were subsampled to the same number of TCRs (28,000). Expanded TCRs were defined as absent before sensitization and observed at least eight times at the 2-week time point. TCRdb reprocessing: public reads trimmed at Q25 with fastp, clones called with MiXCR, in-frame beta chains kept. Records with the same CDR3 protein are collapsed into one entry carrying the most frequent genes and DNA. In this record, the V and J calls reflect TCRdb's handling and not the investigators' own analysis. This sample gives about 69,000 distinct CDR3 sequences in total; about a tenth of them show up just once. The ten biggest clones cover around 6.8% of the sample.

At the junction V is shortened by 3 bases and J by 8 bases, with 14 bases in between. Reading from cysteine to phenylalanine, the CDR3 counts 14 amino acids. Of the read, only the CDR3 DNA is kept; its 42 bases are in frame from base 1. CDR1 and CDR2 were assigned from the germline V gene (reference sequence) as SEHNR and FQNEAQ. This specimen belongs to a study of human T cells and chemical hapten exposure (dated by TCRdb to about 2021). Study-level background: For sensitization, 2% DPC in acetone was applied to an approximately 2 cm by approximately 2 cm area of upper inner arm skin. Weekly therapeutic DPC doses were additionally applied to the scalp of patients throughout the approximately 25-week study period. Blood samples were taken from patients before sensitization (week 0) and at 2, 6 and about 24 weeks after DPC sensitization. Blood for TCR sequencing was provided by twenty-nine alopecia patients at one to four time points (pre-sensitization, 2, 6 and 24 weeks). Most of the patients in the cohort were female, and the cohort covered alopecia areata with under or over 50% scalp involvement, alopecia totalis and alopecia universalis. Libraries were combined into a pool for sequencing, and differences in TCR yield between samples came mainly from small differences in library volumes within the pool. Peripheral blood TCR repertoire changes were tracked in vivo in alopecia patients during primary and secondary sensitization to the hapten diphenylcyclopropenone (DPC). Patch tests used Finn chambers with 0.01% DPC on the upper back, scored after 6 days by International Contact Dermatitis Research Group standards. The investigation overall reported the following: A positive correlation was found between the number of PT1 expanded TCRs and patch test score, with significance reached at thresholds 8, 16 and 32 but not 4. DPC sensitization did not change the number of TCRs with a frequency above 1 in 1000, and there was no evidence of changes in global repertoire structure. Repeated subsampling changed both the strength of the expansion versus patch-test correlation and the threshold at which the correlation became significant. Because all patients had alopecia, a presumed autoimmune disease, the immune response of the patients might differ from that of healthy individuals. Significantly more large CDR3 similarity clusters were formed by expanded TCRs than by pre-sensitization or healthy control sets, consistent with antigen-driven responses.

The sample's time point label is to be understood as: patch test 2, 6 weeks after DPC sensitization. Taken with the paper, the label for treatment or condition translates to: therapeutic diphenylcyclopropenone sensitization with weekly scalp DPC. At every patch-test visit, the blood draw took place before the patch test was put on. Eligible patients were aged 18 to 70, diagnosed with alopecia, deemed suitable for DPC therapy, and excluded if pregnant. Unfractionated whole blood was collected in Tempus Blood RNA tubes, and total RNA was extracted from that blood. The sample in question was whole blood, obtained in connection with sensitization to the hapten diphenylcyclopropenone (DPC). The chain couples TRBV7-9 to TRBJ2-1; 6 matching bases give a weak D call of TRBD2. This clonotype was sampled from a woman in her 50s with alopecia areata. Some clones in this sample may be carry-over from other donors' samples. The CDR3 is CASSFRGTLDEQFF. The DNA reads TGTGCCAGCAGCTTTCGCGGGACGCTAGATGAGCAGTTCTTC.